This TCR beta chain was identified during a study of cytomegalovirus exposure and HLA in healthy donors. The CDR3 runs to 15 residues. From germline, CDR1 is MNHNS and CDR2 SASEGT. Trimming cost V 5 bases and J 2 bases, with 16 bases left between them. Study results and limitations: Prior analysis indicated that the majority of TCR beta V segments exhibited productivity approximately 90% or approximately 30% of the time. The study carried out a later analysis of TCR beta sequences. It associated roughly 17,000 of them with specific HLA alleles at a false discovery rate of 0.05.

With 60 Vbeta and 13 Jbeta primers, the PCR was carried out. TCRdb's copy holds only in-frame clones and misses some; the assay was immunoSEQ multiplex PCR. The table records 95,000 to 110,000 clones, approximately 80% of them present only once. With regard to this clone: Its antigen is not identified.

This sequence was found in a male donor in good health and CMV-seronegative. The genes are TRBV6-1 and TRBJ2-7; D not certain. The sample comprised PBMCs. The CDR3 protein is CASSPPHAVTYEQYF. The CDR3 region has the DNA TGTGCCAGCAGTCCTCCCCACGCGGTTACCTACGAGCAGTACTTC.